This T cell receptor (beta chain) was profiled in a study of shared clonotypes between healthy human individuals. Trimming took 0 bases from V and 0 from J, leaving 16 bases between them. CDR3 length: 17 residues. Germline V gene lookup returns CDR1 SGHRS and CDR2 YFSETQ. Clones were sequenced by immunoSEQ multiplex PCR, and TCRdb holds only the in-frame ones, with some missing. This table has around 700,000 clones, about 74% appearing once. Sequenced input: memory CD4+ T cells sorted from blood. Subset denoted: CD45RA-negative fraction. The chain uses TRBV5-1 and TRBJ2-7; D is uncertain. The TCR sequence derives from a woman aged 25-40 years in good health. The CDR3 loop is CASSLGFSGRSSYEQYF. The CDR3 DNA follows: TGCGCCAGCAGCTTGGGTTTCTCGGGCCGGAGCTCCTACGAGCAGTACTTC.